These 26 T cell receptor beta chains were sequenced from one sample in a study of CD4 and CD8 cells across lung adenocarcinoma regions. TCRdb re-derived calls from the PCR reads in MiXCR, one entry per CDR3 protein. The sample records around 10,000 distinct CDR3 sequences, roughly 45% being singletons. The sample was CD4+ T cells from the margin of a lung tumor. All receptors come from a female donor with lung adenocarcinoma. The CD4 and CD8 labels of this study may be unreliable.

The rearrangement uses TRBV27 and TRBJ2-2, with D maybe TRBD2 (6 bases). Germline CDR1 reads MNHEY; CDR2 reads SMNVEV (reference sequence). V shed 9 bases and J shed 12 bases, with 26 bases lying between them. The CDR3 consists of 15 residues. The CDR3 spells CARPPPGVSTGKLFF. The CDR3 nucleotides are TGTGCCAGGCCCCCTCCGGGGGTGAGCACCGGTAAGCTGTTTTTT.

The chain joins TRBV27 to TRBJ2-1, with 12 nucleotides matching TRBD2. CDR3 length equals 16 residues. Germline CDR1 and CDR2: MNHEY and SMNVEV (reference sequence). The trim removed 7 bases at V and 8 bases at J, leaving 12 bases unmatched. Here the CDR3 reads CASIPRLAGVNDEQFF. CDR3 in DNA: TGTGCCAGCATCCCTAGACTAGCGGGAGTGAACGATGAGCAGTTCTTC.

This clonotype was counted a few times. With a much larger clone just one base away, this may be a read error. The chain has TRBV6-2 or TRBV6-3 and TRBJ2-1; 11 nucleotides match TRBD2. Near its end, the DNA agrees better with TRBJ2-7, so the J call may be wrong. Germline CDR1 is MNHEY and CDR2 is SVGEGT. This CDR3 is built from 15 residues. CDR3 in amino acids: CASSFLAGGPHEQYF. The CDR3 DNA sequence: TGTGCCAGCAGTTTCTTAGCGGGAGGGCCACATGAGCAGTACTTC.

This clonotype rates as medium-sized. This chain links TRBV24-1 with TRBJ2-2; 9 positions agree with TRBD2. V trimming: 2 bases; J trimming: 5 bases; junction bases outside the gene matches: 5. CDR1 KGHDR and CDR2 SFDVKD come from the germline V gene. This CDR3 has 16 amino acids. In nucleotides, the CDR3 is TGTGCCACCAGTGATTCATTAGCGGGAGAGACCGGGGAGCTGTTTTTT. Protein sequence: CATSDSLAGETGELFF.

By share, this clonotype ranks as medium-sized. V is TRBV6-1 and J is TRBJ2-3; 12 nucleotides line up with TRBD2. The V gene end was trimmed by 9 bases and the J gene end by 2 bases; junction bases not matched to a gene: 12. The CDR3 spans 17 residues. The V gene's germline CDR1 is MNHNS and CDR2 SASEGT. The CDR3, as DNA: TGTGCCAGTCGTTCTAGCGGGAGGGCGACAACCACAGATACGCAGTATTTT. Encoded protein: CASRSSGRATTTDTQYF.

Ten or more counts support this clonotype. The chain employs TRBV6-1 and TRBJ2-7; no clear D gene. The CDR3 has 14 amino acids. CDR1 MNHNS and CDR2 SASEGT come from the germline V gene. Trimming pared 6 bases from V and 0 bases from J, leaving 12 bases between. The CDR3 DNA reads TGTGCCAGCAGCAGTACCGTGAACTCCTACGAGCAGTACTTC. Its protein product is CASSSTVNSYEQYF.

This clonotype was observed many times. The chain recombines TRBV11-3 with TRBJ2-2; D remains unclear. The CDR3 sequence is 15 residues long. V lost 3 bases and J lost 1, with 9 bases in between. Germline loops: CDR1 SGHNT, CDR2 YENEEA. CDR3 residues: CASSFIRMNTGELFF. CDR3 coding DNA: TGTGCCAGCAGCTTTATCAGGATGAACACCGGGGAGCTGTTTTTT.

This clonotype is deemed medium-sized. The rearrangement uses TRBV6-1 and TRBJ2-7, with TRBD2 as a possible D gene (5 bases). This CDR3 spans 16 amino acids. CDR1 and CDR2 (germline): MNHNS, SASEGT. Trimming stripped 1 base from V and 1 base from J, with 14 bases between. The CDR3 region has the DNA TGTGCCAGCAGTGAAGGAGCGACGGGGATATCCTACGAGCAGTACTTC. Its translation is CASSEGATGISYEQYF.

The chain couples TRBV7-2 to TRBJ2-1; D possibly corresponds to TRBD2 (6 bases). Germline-derived CDR1 and CDR2 are SGHTA and FQGNSA. V lost 6 bases and J 3 bases, leaving 12 bases between the germline ends. CDR3 length: 14 residues. Here the CDR3 DNA reads TGTGCCAGCAGGGGGGACTTACTCTACAATGAGCAGTTCTTC. It specifies CASRGDLLYNEQFF.

This clonotype appeared a few times. The CDR3 DNA reads as TGCGCCAGCAGTGAGGCGGGAGCGGCCTACGAGCAGTACTTC. Translation: CASSEAGAAYEQYF. The chain joins TRBV10-1 to TRBJ2-1; 7 positions match TRBD2. The better agreement between TRBJ2-7 and the DNA end casts doubt on the J call. The CDR3 has 14 residues. CDR1 and CDR2 (germline): WNHNN, SYGVQD (reference sequence).

By its share, this clonotype is medium-sized. This rearrangement joins TRBV6-1 to TRBJ1-1, with 9 bases identical to TRBD1. This CDR3 comprises 15 residues. Germline CDR1 reads MNHNS; CDR2 reads SASEGT. The V and J ends lost 4 bases and 6 bases, in that order; junction bases with no gene match: 9. DNA of the CDR3: TGTGCCAGCAGTGGGGGGACAGGGAGAGGTCCTGAAGCTTTCTTT. Residues: CASSGGTGRGPEAFF.

About this clonotype: At one end the junction does not follow the germline gene, possibly because of a read error. V is TRBV6-1 and J is TRBJ2-5; 7 bases are a match to TRBD2. Germline V lookup: CDR1 MNHNS, CDR2 SASEGT. CDR3 length: 20 residues. Written as DNA, the CDR3 is TGTGCCAGCAGTGAAGATGGGGCGGGGGTTGGGGGGAGTAGCAAAGAGACCCAGTACTTT. Amino acid sequence: CASSEDGAGVGGSSKETQYF.

Many counts were recorded for this clonotype. V usage is TRBV7-8 and J usage is TRBJ2-5, with D possibly called TRBD1 or TRBD2 (5 bases each). In germline, CDR1 is SGHVS, CDR2 FQNEAQ. The CDR3 length is 12 residues. The V end was cut by 5 bases, the J end by 11 bases, with 15 bases between. CDR3 nucleotides: TGTGCCAGCAGCCCGCCTCGAGGGGAGCAGTACTTC. Protein product: CASSPPRGEQYF.

On this clonotype: The junction shows a germline mismatch at one end, possibly a read error. This chain joins TRBV6-5 and TRBJ2-3, with D possibly TRBD2 on 6 matching bases. Per the germline V gene, CDR1 is MNHEY and CDR2 is SVGAGI. This CDR3 spans 15 amino acids. The CDR3 is CASGYGGGDEDTQYF. CDR3 bases: TGTGCCAGCGGTTACGGGGGAGGTGACGAAGATACGCAGTATTTT.

This clonotype has ten or more counts. The chain joins TRBV6-1 to TRBJ2-7, with D tentatively TRBD2 (6 bases). This CDR3 is 14 amino acids long. The germline V and J ends were trimmed by 2 bases and 6 bases, with 14 bases remaining between them. The V gene's germline CDR1 is MNHNS and CDR2 SASEGT. This CDR3 is CASSELGRRGEQYF. CDR3 sequence (DNA): TGTGCCAGCAGTGAACTTGGGAGGCGGGGCGAGCAGTACTTC.

This clonotype occurred many times. The genes are TRBV12-3 or TRBV12-4 and TRBJ1-1; no definite D call. This CDR3 has 13 residues. V was trimmed by 4 bases and J by 1 base, leaving 7 bases between them. This CDR3 reads CASSSRENTEAFF. The CDR3 DNA reads TGTGCCAGCAGTTCTAGGGAGAACACTGAAGCTTTCTTT.

The CDR3 sequence: CASGRTSGRAGHNEQFF. CDR3 nucleotide sequence: TGTGCCAGTGGGAGGACTAGCGGGAGGGCTGGTCACAATGAGCAGTTCTTC. This chain joins TRBV6-1 and TRBJ2-5, with 15 bases identical to TRBD2. The DNA end is more similar to TRBJ2-1, so the J call may be wrong. Germline V CDR1 and CDR2: MNHNS, SASEGT. The CDR3 extends over 17 amino acids.

The table lists this clonotype with many counts. The chain combines TRBV7-2 with TRBJ2-1, with D possibly being TRBD1 (6 bases). The V and J ends lost 6 bases and 5 bases respectively, with 14 bases between them. Germline V gives CDR1 SGHTA, CDR2 FQGNSA. CDR3 length: 14 amino acids. Written as DNA, the CDR3 is TGTGCCAGCAGTCCCCACAGGGAGAACAATGAGCAGTTCTTC. Translation: CASSPHRENNEQFF.

The sample holds many counts of this clonotype. The chain carries TRBV6-5 and TRBJ2-5, with 7 nucleotides matching TRBD2. The CDR3 is made up of 15 amino acids. J gave up 11 bases and V 4 bases, and 16 bases lay outside the gene matches. Germline loops: CDR1 MNHEY, CDR2 SVGAGI. CDR3 loop: CASSSPAGPLSEQYF. Here the CDR3 DNA reads TGTGCCAGCAGTTCCCCAGCGGGACCTCTGAGTGAGCAGTACTTC.

On this clonotype: A read error may account for a junction end that differs from germline. The rearrangement joins TRBV6-1 to TRBJ2-4; TRBD2 is a possible D gene (7 bases). The CDR3 consists of 14 residues. Per the germline V gene, CDR1 is MNHNS and CDR2 is SASEGT. In DNA form, the CDR3 reads TGTGCCAGCAGGGGGGCTAGCGGCAAAAACATGCAGTACTTC. Protein sequence: CASRGASGKNMQYF.

The chain uses TRBV6-2 or TRBV6-3 and TRBJ2-3; 7 nucleotides align to TRBD1. J gave up 0 bases and V 8 bases, and 11 bases lay outside the gene matches. This CDR3 is built from 16 residues. Germline-derived CDR1 and CDR2 are MNHEY and SVGEGT. The CDR3 nucleotides read TGTGCCAGCGGAGCCGGGACAGAGCTTAGCACAGATACGCAGTATTTT. It codes for CASGAGTELSTDTQYF.

This chain uses TRBV6-1 with TRBJ2-3, with D perhaps being TRBD1 or TRBD2 (6 bases each). The J call is doubtful: the DNA matches TRBJ2-5 better. Germline V CDR1 and CDR2: MNHNS, SASEGT. The CDR3 runs 14 residues. CDR3 DNA: TGTGCGGGCAGTGGGGGCGGGGACCAGGATACCCAGTACTTC. Protein: CAGSGGGDQDTQYF.

This clonotype appeared once. This chain connects TRBV6-1 to TRBJ1-1; no reliable D call. V lost 2 bases to trimming and J lost 2 bases, with 15 bases between them. In germline, CDR1 is MNHNS, CDR2 SASEGT. CDR3 length: 16 amino acids. CDR3 bases: TGTGCCAGCAGTGAATTACTGAGGCGGTATAACACTGAAGCTTTCTTT. The encoded protein is CASSELLRRYNTEAFF.

This clonotype was seen ten or more times. The chain carries TRBV6-1 and TRBJ1-2; TRBD1 is a possible D gene (5 bases). With 6 bases removed from V and 7 bases from J, the gap between germline ends came to 18 bases. This CDR3 has 14 amino acids. Germline CDR1 is MNHNS and CDR2 is SASEGT. CDR3 residues: CASRDSFERGGYTF. In nucleotides, the CDR3 is TGTGCCAGCAGAGACAGTTTCGAGAGAGGTGGCTACACCTTC.

This clonotype is a singleton in its sample. At one end the junction does not follow the germline gene, possibly because of a read error. This CDR3 reads CAISESRVTVF. In DNA form, the CDR3 reads TGTGCCATCAGTGAGTCCCGGGTTACGGTCTTC. The J gene is TRBJ2-7, the V gene TRBV10-3; unclear D gene. The CDR3 runs to 11 residues. Germline CDR1 and CDR2: ENHRY and SYGVKD.

The sample holds a few counts of this clonotype. This chain connects TRBV5-1 to TRBJ2-7; 9 bases are a match to TRBD1. Per the germline V gene, CDR1 is SGHRS and CDR2 is YFSETQ. V dropped 2 bases and J dropped 3; count of bases not matched to a gene: 3. The CDR3 is 14 residues long. The CDR3, as DNA: TGCGCCAGCAGCTTAAGGACAGGGGACTACGAGCAGTACTTC. This codes for CASSLRTGDYEQYF.